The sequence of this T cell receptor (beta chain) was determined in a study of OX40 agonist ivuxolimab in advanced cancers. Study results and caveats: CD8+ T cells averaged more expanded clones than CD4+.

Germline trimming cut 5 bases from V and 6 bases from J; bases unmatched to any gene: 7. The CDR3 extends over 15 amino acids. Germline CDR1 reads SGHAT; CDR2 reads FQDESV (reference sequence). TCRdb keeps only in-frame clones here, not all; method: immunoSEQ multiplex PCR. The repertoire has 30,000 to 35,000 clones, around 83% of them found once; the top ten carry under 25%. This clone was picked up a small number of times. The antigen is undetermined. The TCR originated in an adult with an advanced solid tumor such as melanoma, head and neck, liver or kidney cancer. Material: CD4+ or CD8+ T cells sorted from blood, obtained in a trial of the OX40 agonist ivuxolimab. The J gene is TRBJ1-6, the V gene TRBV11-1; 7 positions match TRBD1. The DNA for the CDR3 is TGTGCCAGCAGCCCGGGACAGCTCGTTAATTCACCCCTCCACTTT. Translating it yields CASSPGQLVNSPLHF.